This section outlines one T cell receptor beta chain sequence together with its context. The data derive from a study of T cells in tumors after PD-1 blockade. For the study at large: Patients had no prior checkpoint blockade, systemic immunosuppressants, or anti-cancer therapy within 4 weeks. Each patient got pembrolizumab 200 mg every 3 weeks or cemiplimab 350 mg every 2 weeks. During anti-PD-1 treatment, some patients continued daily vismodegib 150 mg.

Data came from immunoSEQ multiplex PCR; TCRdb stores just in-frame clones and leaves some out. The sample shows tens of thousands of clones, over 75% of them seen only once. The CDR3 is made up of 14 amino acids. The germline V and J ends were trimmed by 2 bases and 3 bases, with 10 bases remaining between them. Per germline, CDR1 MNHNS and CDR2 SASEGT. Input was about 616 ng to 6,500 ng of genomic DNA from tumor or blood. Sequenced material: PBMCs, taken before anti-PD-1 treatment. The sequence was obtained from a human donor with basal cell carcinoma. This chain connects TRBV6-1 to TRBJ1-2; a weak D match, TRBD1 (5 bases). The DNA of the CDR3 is TGTGCCAGCAGTGAAATGGGAGGGGACTATGGCTACACCTTC. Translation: CASSEMGGDYGYTF.